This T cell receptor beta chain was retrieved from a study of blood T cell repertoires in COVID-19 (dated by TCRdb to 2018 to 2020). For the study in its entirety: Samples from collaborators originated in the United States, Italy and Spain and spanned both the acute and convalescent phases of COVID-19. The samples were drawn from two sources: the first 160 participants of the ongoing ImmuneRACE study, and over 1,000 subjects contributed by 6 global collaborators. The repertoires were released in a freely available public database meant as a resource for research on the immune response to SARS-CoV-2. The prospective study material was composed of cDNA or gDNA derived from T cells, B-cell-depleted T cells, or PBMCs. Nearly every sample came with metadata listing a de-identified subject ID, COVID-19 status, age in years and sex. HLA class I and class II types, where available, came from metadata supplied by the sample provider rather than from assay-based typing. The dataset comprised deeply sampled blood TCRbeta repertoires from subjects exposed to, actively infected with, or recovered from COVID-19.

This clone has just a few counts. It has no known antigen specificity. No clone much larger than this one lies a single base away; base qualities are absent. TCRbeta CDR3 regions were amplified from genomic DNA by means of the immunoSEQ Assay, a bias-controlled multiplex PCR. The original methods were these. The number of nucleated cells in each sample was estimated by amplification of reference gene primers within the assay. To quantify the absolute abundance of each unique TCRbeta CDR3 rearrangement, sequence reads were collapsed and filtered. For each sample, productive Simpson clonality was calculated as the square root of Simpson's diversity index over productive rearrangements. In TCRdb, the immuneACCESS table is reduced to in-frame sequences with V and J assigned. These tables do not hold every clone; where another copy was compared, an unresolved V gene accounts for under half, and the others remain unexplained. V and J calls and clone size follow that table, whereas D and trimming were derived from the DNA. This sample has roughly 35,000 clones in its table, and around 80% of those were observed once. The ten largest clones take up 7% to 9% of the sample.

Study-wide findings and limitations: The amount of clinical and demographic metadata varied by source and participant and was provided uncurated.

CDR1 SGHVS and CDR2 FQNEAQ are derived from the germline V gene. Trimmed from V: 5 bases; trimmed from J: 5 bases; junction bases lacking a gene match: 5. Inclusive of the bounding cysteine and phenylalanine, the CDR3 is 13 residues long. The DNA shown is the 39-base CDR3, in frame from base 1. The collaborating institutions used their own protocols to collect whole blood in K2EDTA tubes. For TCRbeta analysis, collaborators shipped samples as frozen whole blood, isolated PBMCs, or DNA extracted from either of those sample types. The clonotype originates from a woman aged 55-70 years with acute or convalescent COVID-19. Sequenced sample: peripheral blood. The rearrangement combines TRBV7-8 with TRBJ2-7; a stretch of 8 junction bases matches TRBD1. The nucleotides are TGTGCCAGCAGCCCTACGGACAGGGACGAGCAGTACTTC. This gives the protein CASSPTDRDEQYF.